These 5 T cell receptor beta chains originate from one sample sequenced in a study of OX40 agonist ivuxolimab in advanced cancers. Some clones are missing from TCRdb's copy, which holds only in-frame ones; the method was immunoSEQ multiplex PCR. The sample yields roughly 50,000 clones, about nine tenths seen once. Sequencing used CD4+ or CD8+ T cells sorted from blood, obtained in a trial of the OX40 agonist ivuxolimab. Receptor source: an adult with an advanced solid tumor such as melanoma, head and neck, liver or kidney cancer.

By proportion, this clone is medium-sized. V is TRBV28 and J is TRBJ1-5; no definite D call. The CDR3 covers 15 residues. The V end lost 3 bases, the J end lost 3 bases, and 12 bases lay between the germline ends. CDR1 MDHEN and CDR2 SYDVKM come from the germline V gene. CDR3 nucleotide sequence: TGTGCCAGCAGTTTGGTAACAGCTTCCAATCAGCCCCAGCATTTT. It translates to CASSLVTASNQPQHF.

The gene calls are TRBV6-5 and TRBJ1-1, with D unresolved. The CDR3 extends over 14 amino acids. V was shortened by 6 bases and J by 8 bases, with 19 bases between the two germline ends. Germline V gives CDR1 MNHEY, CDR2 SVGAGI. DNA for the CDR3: TGTGCCAGCAGCCGAATAACCGCCCCTTGGGAAGCTTTCTTT. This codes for CASSRITAPWEAFF.

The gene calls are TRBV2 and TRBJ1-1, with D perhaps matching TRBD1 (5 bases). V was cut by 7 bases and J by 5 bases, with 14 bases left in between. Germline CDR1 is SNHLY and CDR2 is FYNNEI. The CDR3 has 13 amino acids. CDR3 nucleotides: TGTGCCAGCATGGAGGGGCAAGGGACTGAAGCTTTCTTT. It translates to CASMEGQGTEAFF.

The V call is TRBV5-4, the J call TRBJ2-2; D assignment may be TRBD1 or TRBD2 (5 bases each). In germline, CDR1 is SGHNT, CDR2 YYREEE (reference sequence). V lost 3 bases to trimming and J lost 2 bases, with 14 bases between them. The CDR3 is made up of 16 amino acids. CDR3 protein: CASSWDPPLNTGELFF. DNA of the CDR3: TGTGCCAGCAGCTGGGACCCCCCTCTCAACACCGGGGAGCTGTTTTTT.

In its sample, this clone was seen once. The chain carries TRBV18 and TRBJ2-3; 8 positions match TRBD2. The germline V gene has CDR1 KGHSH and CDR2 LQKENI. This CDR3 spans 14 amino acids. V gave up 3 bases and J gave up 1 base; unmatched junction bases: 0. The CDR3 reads CASSPSGGTDTQYF. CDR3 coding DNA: TGTGCCAGCTCACCTAGCGGGGGCACAGATACGCAGTATTTT.